The 18 T cell receptor beta chains given below trace back to one sample, sequenced in a study of control samples from healthy donors and cancer patients. Clones were sequenced by immunoSEQ multiplex PCR, and TCRdb holds only the in-frame ones, with some missing. The sample shows fewer than 150,000 clones, about nine tenths of them seen only once. The sequenced sample was blood. The receptors derive from a woman younger than 30 in good health.

This clone has a single count. V is TRBV5-4 and J is TRBJ2-3; 10 bases line up with TRBD2. Germline lookup yields CDR1 SGHNT and CDR2 YYREEE (reference sequence). The CDR3 runs to 16 residues. The junction had 5 bases not matched to a gene; V was cut back by 0 bases and J by 4 bases. CDR3 in amino acids: CASSLGLAGVADTQYF. CDR3 sequence (DNA): TGTGCCAGCAGCTTGGGGCTAGCGGGGGTGGCAGATACGCAGTATTTT.

This chain joins TRBV28 and TRBJ2-2; the D gene is possibly TRBD2 (6 bases). Germline CDR1 is MDHEN and CDR2 is SYDVKM. This CDR3 contains 15 residues. Trimming pared 3 bases from V and 7 bases from J, leaving 15 bases between. The CDR3 sequence: CASSFMAGRGGELFF. CDR3 nucleotides: TGTGCCAGCAGTTTTATGGCGGGGCGGGGCGGGGAGCTGTTTTTT.

The gene calls are TRBV12-3 or TRBV12-4 and TRBJ1-1; D ambiguous. With 3 bases removed from V and 7 bases from J, the gap between germline ends came to 6 bases. This CDR3 is 11 amino acids long. CDR3 amino acids: CASSLRYEAFF. The CDR3 DNA reads as TGTGCCAGCAGTTTGCGGTATGAAGCTTTCTTT.

The sample holds a few counts of this clone. The J gene is TRBJ1-2, the V gene TRBV27; TRBD1 might be the D (5 bases). This CDR3 comprises 14 residues. Trimming left V 3 bases short and J 2 bases short, with 10 bases between. Germline CDR1 MNHEY, CDR2 SMNVEV (reference sequence). The CDR3 protein is CASSLGLENYGYTF. The CDR3 bases are TGTGCCAGCAGTTTGGGACTAGAGAACTATGGCTACACCTTC.

The chain couples TRBV7-9 to TRBJ2-1; D is undetermined. Germline V gene sequence: CDR1 SEHNR, CDR2 FQNEAQ (reference sequence). V lost 2 bases and J lost 7, with 9 bases in between. The CDR3 runs 13 residues. CDR3 bases: TGTGCCAGCAGCTTAATCTCTGCGAATGAGCAGTTCTTC. It yields the protein CASSLISANEQFF.

The J gene is TRBJ1-1, the V gene TRBV5-1; the D gene is possibly TRBD1 (5 bases). The length of the CDR3 is 14 residues. V was clipped by 1 base and J by 1 base, with 8 bases between them. From germline, CDR1 is SGHRS and CDR2 YFSETQ. CDR3 DNA: TGCGCCAGCAGCTTGCTTGGGGGGAACACTGAAGCTTTCTTT. Residues: CASSLLGGNTEAFF.

The chain uses TRBV2 and TRBJ1-3, with D unclear. V was cut by 4 bases and J by 4 bases, with 2 bases left in between. Germline lookup yields CDR1 SNHLY and CDR2 FYNNEI. This CDR3 region has 11 residues. CDR3 in amino acids: CASSAGNTIYF. In nucleotides, the CDR3 is TGTGCCAGCAGTGCCGGAAACACCATATATTTT.

This rearrangement joins TRBV7-9 to TRBJ2-1; 10 bases are shared with TRBD2. The CDR3 is 16 residues long. Germline CDR1 is SEHNR and CDR2 is FQNEAQ (reference sequence). V was clipped by 5 bases and J by 2 bases; unmatched bases: 6. The CDR3 region has the DNA TGTGCCAGCAGCCCACGAGCGGGGGGGACCTACAATGAGCAGTTCTTC. Translation gives CASSPRAGGTYNEQFF.

The chain has TRBV7-3 and TRBJ2-3; no reliable D call. The CDR3 is 15 residues long. The germline V gene encodes CDR1 SGHTA and CDR2 FQGTGA. V lost 0 bases and J lost 2, with 9 bases in between. The CDR3 sequence is CASSLTGQLTDTQYF. CDR3 nucleotide sequence: TGTGCCAGCAGCTTAACGGGCCAGCTCACAGATACGCAGTATTTT.

This clone was recorded only once. The CDR3 region is CASSVDQTTEQYF. As DNA, the CDR3 is TGTGCCAGCAGCGTAGACCAGACAACCGAGCAGTACTTC. The chain has TRBV9 and TRBJ2-7; D not resolved. This CDR3 spans 13 amino acids. From germline, CDR1 is SGDLS and CDR2 YYNGEE. The ends were cut back, 0 bases at V and 6 bases at J, with 10 bases in the middle.

The rearrangement uses TRBV5-1 and TRBJ2-2; 10 nucleotides match TRBD1. The CDR3 contains 20 residues. Germline V CDR1 and CDR2: SGHRS, YFSETQ. V lost 2 bases, J lost 0 bases, and 13 bases stayed unmatched. The CDR3 nucleotides read TGCGCCAGCAGCTTCCCAGACAGGGGGCGGAGAGGGGCGAACACCGGGGAGCTGTTTTTT. Protein sequence: CASSFPDRGRRGANTGELFF. Full variable domain (remainder filled in from reference TRBV5-1 and TRBJ2-2): KAGVTQTPRYLIKTRGQQVTLSCSPISGHRSVSWYQQTPGQGLQFLFEYFSETQRNKGNFPGRFSGRQFSNSRSEMNVSTLELGDSALYLCASSFPDRGRRGANTGELFFGEGSRLTVL.

This sequence joins TRBV6-5 and TRBJ1-1; perhaps TRBD1 as D (6 bases). CDR1 and CDR2 from the germline V gene are MNHEY and SVGAGI. The V and J ends lost 8 bases and 1 base respectively, with 14 bases between them. CDR3 length: 14 amino acids. The CDR3 coding sequence is TGTGCCAGCGCAGTACAGGGCACGAACACTGAAGCTTTCTTT. As protein: CASAVQGTNTEAFF.

This chain links TRBV5-1 with TRBJ2-1; TRBD2 matches at 7 bases. Losses at the gene ends were 4 bases for V and 7 bases for J; bases not matched to a gene: 8. Germline lookup yields CDR1 SGHRS and CDR2 YFSETQ. This CDR3 is 14 amino acids long. The CDR3 DNA reads TGCGCCAGCAGCGTCAGCGGGGTGGGTAATGAGCAGTTCTTC. Translating gives CASSVSGVGNEQFF.

This clone was detected only once. The V call is TRBV7-2, the J call TRBJ2-7, with D perhaps TRBD2 (7 bases). V was cut by 1 base and J by 2 bases, with 15 bases left in between. The germline V gene has CDR1 SGHTA and CDR2 FQGNSA. The CDR3 length is 16 residues. CDR3 in DNA: TGTGCCAGCAGCTTAGATAGGGGGGGCCCTACCTACGAGCAGTACTTC. It yields the protein CASSLDRGGPTYEQYF.

This clone was seen once. This rearrangement joins TRBV6-5 to TRBJ2-7, with TRBD1 matching 7 bases. Trimming removed 5 bases from V and 0 bases from J; junction bases left unmatched: 7. Germline values: CDR1 MNHEY, CDR2 SVGAGI. The CDR3 spans 15 residues. The CDR3 DNA follows: TGTGCCAGCAGTCGAACGGGACAGCCCTCCTACGAGCAGTACTTC. Its translation is CASSRTGQPSYEQYF.

The chain uses TRBV4-3 and TRBJ1-1; D may be TRBD1 (5 bases). This CDR3 has 16 amino acids. Trimming shortened V by 2 bases and J by 7 bases, and 20 bases separated the two germline ends. Per the germline V gene, CDR1 is LGHNA and CDR2 is YSLEER. CDR3 region: CASSQFFTGGPIEAFF. The CDR3 DNA sequence: TGCGCCAGCAGCCAATTCTTCACAGGAGGTCCCATTGAAGCTTTCTTT.

The chain joins TRBV19 to TRBJ1-5; TRBD1 agrees at 8 bases. The CDR3 has 16 amino acids. Per the germline V gene, CDR1 is LNHDA and CDR2 is SQIVND (reference sequence). V dropped 3 bases and J dropped 7; count of bases not matched to a gene: 11. The DNA of the CDR3 is TGTGCCAGTAGTATCCAGGGTGGACAGGGTCGACAGCCCCAGCATTTT. Residues: CASSIQGGQGRQPQHF.

Here the CDR3 reads CASSFGQAIAIGIAFF. CDR3 coding DNA: TGTGCCAGCAGTTTCGGACAGGCTATAGCCATCGGCATCGCTTTCTTT. The rearrangement uses TRBV27 and TRBJ1-1, with 7 bases fitting TRBD1. Germline CDR1 reads MNHEY; CDR2 reads SMNVEV (reference sequence). The J segment lost 11 bases and the V segment lost 3 bases, leaving 18 bases of the junction unmatched. The CDR3 is 16 residues long.